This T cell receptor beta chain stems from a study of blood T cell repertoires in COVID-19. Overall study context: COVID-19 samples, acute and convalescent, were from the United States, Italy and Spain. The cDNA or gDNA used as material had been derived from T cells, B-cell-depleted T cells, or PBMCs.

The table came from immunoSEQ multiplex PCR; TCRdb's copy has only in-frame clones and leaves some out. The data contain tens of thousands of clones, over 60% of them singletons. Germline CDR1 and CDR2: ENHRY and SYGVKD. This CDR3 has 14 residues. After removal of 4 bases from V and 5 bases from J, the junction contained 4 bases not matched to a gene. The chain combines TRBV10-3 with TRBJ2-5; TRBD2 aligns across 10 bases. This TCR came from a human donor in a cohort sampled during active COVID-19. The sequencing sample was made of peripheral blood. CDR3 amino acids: CAISGLAGRETQYF. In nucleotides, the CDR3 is TGTGCCATCAGTGGACTAGCGGGTCGGGAGACCCAGTACTTC.